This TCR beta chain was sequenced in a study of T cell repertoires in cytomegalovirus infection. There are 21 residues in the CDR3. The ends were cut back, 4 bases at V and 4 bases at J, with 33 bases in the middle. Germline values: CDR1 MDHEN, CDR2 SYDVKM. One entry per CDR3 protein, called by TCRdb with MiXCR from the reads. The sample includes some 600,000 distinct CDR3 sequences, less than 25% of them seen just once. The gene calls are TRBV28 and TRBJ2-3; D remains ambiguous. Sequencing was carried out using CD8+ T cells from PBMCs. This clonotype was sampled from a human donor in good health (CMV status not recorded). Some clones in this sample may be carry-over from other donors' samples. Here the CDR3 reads CASSSIWPDIQLRVFSDTQYF. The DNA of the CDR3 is TGTGCCAGCAGTTCCATTTGGCCCGACATACAGCTTAGGGTTTTCTCAGATACGCAGTATTTT.